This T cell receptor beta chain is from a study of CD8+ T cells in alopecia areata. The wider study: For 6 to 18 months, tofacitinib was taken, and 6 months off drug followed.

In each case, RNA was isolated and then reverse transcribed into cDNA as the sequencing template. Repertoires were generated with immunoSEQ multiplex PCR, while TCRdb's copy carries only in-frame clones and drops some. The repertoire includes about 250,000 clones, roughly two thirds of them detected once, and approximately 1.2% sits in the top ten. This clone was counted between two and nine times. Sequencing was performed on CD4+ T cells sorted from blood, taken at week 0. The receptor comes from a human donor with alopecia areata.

CDR3 residues: CASSRQGVRSSNEQFF. CDR3 DNA: TGCGCCAGCAGCCGACAGGGGGTCAGGTCATCCAATGAGCAGTTCTTC. The chain links TRBV5-1 to TRBJ2-1, with 9 bases matching TRBD1. The CDR3 sequence is 16 residues long. Germline values: CDR1 SGHRS, CDR2 YFSETQ. Trimming took 4 bases from V and 6 from J; bases not matched to a gene: 11.